These 30 T cell receptor beta chains were sequenced from one sample in a study of blood T cells in healthy people across ages. Through a sample-barcoded 5' primer and a J-beta primer mix, a second PCR was run for about 6 to 12 cycles. A single record per CDR3 protein comes from TCRdb applying MiXCR to the 5' RACE reads. The table includes around 1,000,000 distinct CDR3 sequences, roughly two fifths detected once. The sequenced sample consisted of blood. The receptors here all came from a man between 18 and 29 years old in good health.

The chain combines TRBV9 with TRBJ2-3; TRBD2 might be the D (6 bases). Looked up from germline, CDR1 is SGDLS and CDR2 is YYNGEE. Deletions cut 0 bases from V and 2 bases from J, with 13 bases between. CDR3 length equals 16 residues. DNA of the CDR3: TGTGCCAGCAGCGTAGTTTCTGCGGGGACCACAGATACGCAGTATTTT. Protein sequence: CASSVVSAGTTDTQYF.

This clonotype was observed a few times. The rearrangement links TRBV7-9 to TRBJ2-5, with 7 bases matching TRBD2. The CDR3 is 15 amino acids. V gave up 2 bases and J gave up 11 bases; unmatched junction bases: 14. CDR1 and CDR2 (germline): SEHNR, FQNEAQ (reference sequence). CDR3 region: CASSLSGGFYNEQYF. The DNA for the CDR3 is TGTGCCAGCAGCTTATCCGGGGGGTTCTACAATGAGCAGTACTTC.

This clonotype showed up many times. The chain uses TRBV7-2 and TRBJ2-3; D not certain. The CDR3 runs 14 residues. Trimming cost V 1 base and J 2 bases, with 7 bases left between them. Germline-derived CDR1 and CDR2 are SGHTA and FQGNSA. In nucleotides, the CDR3 is TGTGCCAGCAGCTTAGTACGGACCACAGATACGCAGTATTTT. As protein: CASSLVRTTDTQYF.

This clonotype was recorded a few times. V and J are TRBV7-2 and TRBJ1-5; D not resolved. The germline V gene encodes CDR1 SGHTA and CDR2 FQGNSA. V shed 3 bases and J shed 6 bases, with 12 bases lying between them. The CDR3 spans 14 residues. CDR3: CASSLGPVGQPQHF. In nucleotides, the CDR3 is TGTGCCAGCAGCTTGGGTCCCGTCGGTCAGCCCCAGCATTTT.

The gene calls are TRBV28 and TRBJ1-5; D is undetermined. Looked up from germline, CDR1 is MDHEN and CDR2 is SYDVKM. Trimming removed 4 bases at V and 7 bases at J, with 23 bases between. The CDR3 totals 17 residues. CDR3 nucleotide sequence: TGTGCCAGCAGTTACATGGGTAGGGTAGAAGGTCAACAGCCCCAGCATTTT. Translating it yields CASSYMGRVEGQQPQHF.

The chain recombines TRBV4-3 with TRBJ2-7, with 12 bases matching TRBD2. This CDR3 is built from 17 residues. J lost 7 bases, V lost 4 bases, and 14 bases had no gene match. CDR1 and CDR2 (germline): LGHNA, YSLEER. The CDR3 sequence: CASSLSPLAGGQEEQYF. DNA of the CDR3: TGCGCCAGCAGCCTTTCACCACTAGCGGGGGGACAGGAGGAGCAGTACTTC.

This chain connects TRBV12-3 or TRBV12-4 to TRBJ2-1; D is tentatively TRBD1 or TRBD2 (5 bases each). Between the trimmed V and J ends, which lost 5 bases and 2 bases, there was a span of 16 bases. This CDR3 contains 16 residues. This CDR3 is CASSKTGTDPYNEQFF. CDR3 DNA: TGTGCCAGCAGTAAAACCGGGACGGATCCCTACAATGAGCAGTTCTTC.

The chain has TRBV28 and TRBJ2-5; D call uncertain. Trimming removed 6 bases from V and 7 bases from J, with 9 bases in between. CDR1 and CDR2 (germline): MDHEN, SYDVKM. CDR3 length: 11 residues. CDR3 amino acids: CASRLGGTQYF. CDR3 coding DNA: TGTGCCAGCAGGCTCGGTGGGACCCAGTACTTC.

Comments on this clonotype: An end of the junction does not agree with germline; a read error may underlie this. The CDR3 loop reads CASSLRQYSNPPQHF. In DNA, the CDR3 is TGTGCCAGCAGTTTACGGCAATATAGCAATCCGCCCCAGCATTTT. This chain joins TRBV28 and TRBJ1-5; D uncertain. Germline loops: CDR1 MDHEN, CDR2 SYDVKM. The CDR3 covers 15 residues.

This clonotype was observed a few times. The chain uses TRBV6-2 or TRBV6-3 and TRBJ1-5, with TRBD1 matching 7 bases. In germline, CDR1 is MNHEY, CDR2 SVGEGT. This CDR3 has 15 amino acids. J was trimmed by 5 bases and V by 6 bases; bases with no gene match: 10. The CDR3 DNA sequence: TGTGCCAGCAGGAGTCAAGGGGACAGCGATCAGCCCCAGCATTTT. The encoded protein is CASRSQGDSDQPQHF.

Concerning this clonotype itself: A much bigger clone sits one base away, suggesting this may be a read error. The CDR3 nucleotides are TGTGCCAGCAGCTTAGGGACAGGGCACTATGGCTACACCTTC. Translated: CASSLGTGHYGYTF. The V and J genes are TRBV7-9 and TRBJ1-2, with 8 bases lining up with TRBD1. This CDR3 region has 14 residues. V dropped 1 base and J dropped 3; count of bases not matched to a gene: 1. Germline CDR1 and CDR2: SEHNR and FQNEAQ (reference sequence). The variable domain in full, completed from reference TRBV7-9 and TRBJ1-2, reads DTGVSQNPRHKITKRGQNVTFRCDPISEHNRLYWYRQTLGQGPEFLTYFQNEAQLEKSRLLSDRFSAERPKGSFSTLEIQRTEQGDSAMYLCASSLGTGHYGYTFGSGTRLTVV.

This clonotype came up a few times. This chain uses TRBV20-1 with TRBJ2-1; D may be TRBD1 (5 bases). Germline V gene data show CDR1 as DFQATT and CDR2 as SNEGSKA (reference sequence). Trimming stripped 3 bases from V and 7 bases from J, with 16 bases between. The CDR3 covers 14 residues. The CDR3 loop is CSARVGLSRNEQFF. In nucleotides, the CDR3 is TGCAGTGCTAGGGTGGGGCTTAGTAGGAATGAGCAGTTCTTC.

This clonotype came up a few times. CDR3 in amino acids: CASSDLRRGPNDGELFF. As DNA, the CDR3 is TGCGCCAGCAGCGACCTTCGTAGGGGACCCAATGACGGGGAGCTGTTTTTT. The chain combines TRBV5-1 with TRBJ2-2; D could derive from TRBD1 or TRBD2 (5 bases each). CDR1 is SGHRS and CDR2 is YFSETQ in the germline V gene. CDR3 size: 17 residues. The V end lost 4 bases, the J end lost 7 bases, and 23 bases lay between the germline ends.

The rearrangement links TRBV9 to TRBJ2-7; TRBD2 aligns across 9 bases. Germline CDR1 reads SGDLS; CDR2 reads YYNGEE. The CDR3 spans 18 residues. The V gene end was trimmed by 2 bases and the J gene end by 7 bases; junction bases not matched to a gene: 19. CDR3 sequence: CASSVESLAGTYYNEQYF. The DNA of the CDR3 is TGTGCCAGCAGCGTCGAGTCCCTAGCGGGGACTTATTACAATGAGCAGTACTTC. Complete variable domain (other parts from reference TRBV9 and TRBJ2-7): DSGVTQTPKHLITATGQRVTLRCSPRSGDLSVYWYQQSLDQGLQFLIQYYNGEERAKGNILERFSAQQFPDLHSELNLSSLELGDSALYFCASSVESLAGTYYNEQYFGPGTRLTVT.

The genes are TRBV20-1 and TRBJ1-1; a possible D gene is TRBD1 (5 bases). V was trimmed by 1 base and J by 6 bases, leaving 6 bases between them. The germline V gene has CDR1 DFQATT and CDR2 SNEGSKA (reference sequence). CDR3 size: 11 residues. This CDR3 is CSARGGAEAFF. In DNA, the CDR3 is TGCAGTGCTAGAGGGGGGGCTGAAGCTTTCTTT.

V gene TRBV5-5 combines with J gene TRBJ1-2; 9 bases are a match to TRBD1. CDR3 length: 15 amino acids. In germline, CDR1 is SGHKS, CDR2 YYEKEE (reference sequence). The V and J ends lost 4 bases and 2 bases, in that order; junction bases with no gene match: 6. CDR3 sequence (DNA): TGTGCCAGCAGCGGTGGGACAGGGCCCAACTATGGCTACACCTTC. Amino acid sequence: CASSGGTGPNYGYTF.

This clonotype was seen once. The chain joins TRBV5-1 to TRBJ1-1, with unresolved D. The CDR3 consists of 15 residues. The germline V gene encodes CDR1 SGHRS and CDR2 YFSETQ. V lost 4 bases to trimming and J lost 0 bases, with 13 bases between them. CDR3 in amino acids: CASSQSTRMNTEAFF. DNA for the CDR3: TGCGCCAGCAGCCAATCCACACGGATGAACACTGAAGCTTTCTTT.

As regards this clonotype: A junction boundary mismatches the germline segment, possibly from a read error. J is TRBJ1-1 and V is TRBV18, with D possibly matching TRBD1 (6 bases). CDR1 and CDR2 (germline): KGHSH, LQKENI. The CDR3 extends over 17 amino acids. The CDR3 loop is CAGSPPRAGALGTEAFF. CDR3 nucleotides: TGTGCCGGCTCACCACCGAGGGCAGGGGCATTGGGCACTGAAGCTTTCTTT.

The chain joins TRBV29-1 to TRBJ2-7; a weak D match, TRBD1 (6 bases). The end of the DNA aligns better with TRBJ2-5, so the J call may be wrong. The CDR3 is made up of 13 amino acids. CDR1 and CDR2 from the germline V gene are SQVTM and ANQGSEA. This chain's CDR3 is CSVAHRALETQYF. The CDR3 DNA is TGCAGCGTTGCCCACAGGGCGCTGGAGACCCAGTACTTC.

This clonotype was seen once. The genes are TRBV3-1 and TRBJ1-2; the D is unclear. Germline values: CDR1 LGHDT, CDR2 YNNKEL (reference sequence). This CDR3 contains 15 residues. Trimming cost V 1 base and J 4 bases, with 13 bases left between them. In DNA form, the CDR3 reads TGTGCCAGCAGCCAAGCGGGAGGGAGTGGCTATGGCTACACCTTC. Translating gives CASSQAGGSGYGYTF.

This clonotype was counted only a few times. This chain uses TRBV28 with TRBJ1-2; the D is unclear. The CDR3 has 15 amino acids. Trimming left V 4 bases short and J 1 base short, with 13 bases between. Germline V gene data show CDR1 as MDHEN and CDR2 as SYDVKM. CDR3 loop: CASSSLPGVNYGYTF. The DNA of the CDR3 is TGTGCCAGCAGTTCACTTCCAGGAGTTAACTATGGCTACACCTTC.

The J gene is TRBJ1-2, the V gene TRBV7-9; D gene ambiguous. The CDR3 is 12 residues long. Germline V gene sequence: CDR1 SEHNR, CDR2 FQNEAQ (reference sequence). V was clipped by 9 bases and J by 5 bases, with 13 bases between them. The CDR3 is CASMNSPYGYTF. The CDR3 DNA is TGTGCCAGTATGAACTCCCCATATGGCTACACCTTC.

In regard to this clonotype: One base away lies a much larger clone, so this may be a sequencing read error. The chain links TRBV24-1 to TRBJ2-5; 8 bases are shared with TRBD1. Trimming took 4 bases from V and 11 from J; bases not matched to a gene: 26. This CDR3 spans 19 amino acids. Germline lookup yields CDR1 KGHDR and CDR2 SFDVKD. CDR3 sequence (DNA): TGTGCCACCAGTGACCTGCCGGGACAGGCCAAGGATTTCTACAATGAGCAGTACTTC. Translating gives CATSDLPGQAKDFYNEQYF.

V and J are TRBV27 and TRBJ1-2; 7 bases match TRBD1. V lost 3 bases to trimming and J lost 3 bases; unmatched junction nucleotides: 10. This CDR3 region has 16 residues. CDR1 and CDR2 (germline): MNHEY, SMNVEV (reference sequence). DNA for the CDR3: TGTGCCAGCAGTTTGGGGAAGGGGGCGCGAGACTATGGCTACACCTTC. Translation: CASSLGKGARDYGYTF.

V and J are TRBV13 and TRBJ1-2, with a possible D match to TRBD1 (5 bases). Germline V gives CDR1 PRHDT, CDR2 FYEKMQ (reference sequence). The CDR3 is made up of 15 amino acids. The V and J ends lost 5 bases and 6 bases respectively, with 19 bases between them. The CDR3 region is CASSDRRDAKDGYTF. The CDR3 bases are TGTGCCAGCAGCGACCGAAGGGACGCCAAAGATGGCTACACCTTC.

This clonotype was detected only a few times. The DNA for the CDR3 is TGTGCCAGCAGATTCCGGACGAATCAGCCCCAGCATTTT. Its translation is CASRFRTNQPQHF. The V and J genes are TRBV6-2 or TRBV6-3 and TRBJ1-5, with D unresolved. The CDR3 totals 13 residues. Germline assignment: CDR1 MNHEY and CDR2 SVGEGT. Between the trimmed V and J ends, which lost 6 bases and 4 bases, there was a span of 10 bases.

This clonotype was seen a few times. This chain uses TRBV7-2 with TRBJ2-1, with TRBD2 matching over 10 bases. Germline V CDR1 and CDR2: SGHTA, FQGNSA. The CDR3 runs to 17 residues. Unmatched junction bases numbered 10, after V lost 1 base and J lost 7 bases. The CDR3: CASSLDGTLAGENEQFF. The CDR3, as DNA: TGTGCCAGCAGCTTAGACGGGACTCTAGCGGGGGAAAATGAGCAGTTCTTC.

Points on this clonotype: The germline gene is not matched at one end of the junction; a read error may be the cause. The J gene is TRBJ2-5, the V gene TRBV10-3; 9 bases map to TRBD1. Germline V gene lookup returns CDR1 ENHRY and CDR2 SYGVKD. This CDR3 region has 14 residues. The CDR3 region is CVISPQGALETQYF. CDR3 nucleotide sequence: TGTGTCATCAGTCCACAGGGGGCTCTGGAGACCCAGTACTTC.

This clonotype has a handful of counts. V gene TRBV2 combines with J gene TRBJ1-2; D is perhaps TRBD1 (5 bases). V lost 7 bases to trimming and J lost 5 bases, with 11 bases between them. There are 12 residues in the CDR3. The V gene's germline CDR1 is SNHLY and CDR2 FYNNEI. In nucleotides, the CDR3 is TGTGCCAGCACCACCGGGGCTTATGGCTACACCTTC. As protein: CASTTGAYGYTF.

The sample holds one count of this clonotype. V gene TRBV20-1 combines with J gene TRBJ1-1, with a tentative D call TRBD1 (5 bases). Germline CDR1 reads DFQATT; CDR2 reads SNEGSKA (reference sequence). The CDR3 is 13 residues long. Trimming removed 6 bases from V and 6 bases from J, with 17 bases in between. CDR3 sequence: CSAGTQLVSEAFF. CDR3 bases: TGCAGTGCCGGGACCCAGCTGGTGTCTGAAGCTTTCTTT.